The T cell receptor beta chain described here comes from a study of regulatory T cells in long-lasting Graves disease. This clonotype was detected only a few times. Its cognate antigen is unknown. For TCR beta, libraries came from iRepertoire HTBI primers and Arm-PCR of CDR3 regions. TCRdb re-called the multiplex PCR reads with MiXCR, one entry per CDR3 protein. The table records some 300,000 distinct CDR3 sequences, 20% to 25% of them present only once. Study outcomes and limitations: Among samples with persistent disease, TRBV28, TRBJ1-2 and TRBJ2-5 were favored. Whereas new patients shared about a thousand public clonotypes, persistent patients shared more, at about 2,700. Limited sample numbers may have lowered accuracy.

The time point was: persistent/refractory GD, antithyroid drugs over 5 years with positive TRAb. RNA extracted from PBMCs served as the sequencing template. This CDR3 region has 14 residues. CDR1 is SGHRS, CDR2 YFSETQ, per germline. Trimming left V 4 bases short and J 8 bases short, with 15 bases between. The chain combines TRBV5-1 with TRBJ1-4; D gene uncertain. The sequencing here drew on peripheral blood mononuclear cells (PBMCs), taken when the disease was refractory, from a patient treated with antithyroid drugs. The clonotype originates from a female donor with Graves disease. For the CDR3, the DNA is TGCGCCAGCAGCCCTGGAGAGTCTTACGAAAAACTGTTTTTT. It translates to CASSPGESYEKLFF.